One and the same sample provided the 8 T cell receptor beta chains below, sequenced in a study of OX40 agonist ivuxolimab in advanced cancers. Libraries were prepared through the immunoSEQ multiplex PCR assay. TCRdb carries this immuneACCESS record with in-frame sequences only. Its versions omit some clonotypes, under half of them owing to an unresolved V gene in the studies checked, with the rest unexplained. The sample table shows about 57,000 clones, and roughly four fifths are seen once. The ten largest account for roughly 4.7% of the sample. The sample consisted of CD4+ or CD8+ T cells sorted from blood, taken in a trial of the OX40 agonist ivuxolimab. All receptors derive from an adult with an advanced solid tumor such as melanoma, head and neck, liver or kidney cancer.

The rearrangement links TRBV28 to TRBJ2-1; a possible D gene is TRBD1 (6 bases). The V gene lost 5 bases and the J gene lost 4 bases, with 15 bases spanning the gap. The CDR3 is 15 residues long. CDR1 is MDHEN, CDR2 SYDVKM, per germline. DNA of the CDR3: TGTGCCAGCAGTACCAGACAGGAACCTTACAATGAGCAGTTCTTC. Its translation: CASSTRQEPYNEQFF. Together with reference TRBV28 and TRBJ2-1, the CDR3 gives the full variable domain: DVKVTQSSRYLVKRTGEKVFLECVQDMDHENMFWYRQDPGLGLRLIYFSYDVKMKEKGDIPEGYSVSREKKERFSLILESASTNQTSMYLCASSTRQEPYNEQFFGPGTRLTVL.

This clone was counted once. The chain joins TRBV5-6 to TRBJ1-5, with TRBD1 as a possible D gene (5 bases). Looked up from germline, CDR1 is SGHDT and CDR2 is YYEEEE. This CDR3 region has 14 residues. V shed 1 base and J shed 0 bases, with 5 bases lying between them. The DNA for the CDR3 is TGTGCCAGCAGCTTGCAGGGTAGCAATCAGCCCCAGCATTTT. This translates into CASSLQGSNQPQHF.

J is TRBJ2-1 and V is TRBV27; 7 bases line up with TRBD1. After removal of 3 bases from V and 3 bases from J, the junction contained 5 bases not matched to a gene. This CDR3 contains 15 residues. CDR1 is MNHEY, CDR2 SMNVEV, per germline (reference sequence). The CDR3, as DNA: TGTGCCAGCAGTTTTTCTGGGACAGTCTACAATGAGCAGTTCTTC. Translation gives CASSFSGTVYNEQFF.

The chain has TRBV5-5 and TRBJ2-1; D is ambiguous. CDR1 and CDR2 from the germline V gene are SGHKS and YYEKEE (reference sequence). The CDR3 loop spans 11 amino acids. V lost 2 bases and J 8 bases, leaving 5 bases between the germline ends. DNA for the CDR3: TGTGCCAGCAGCTTCTCCGATGAGCAGTTCTTC. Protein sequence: CASSFSDEQFF.

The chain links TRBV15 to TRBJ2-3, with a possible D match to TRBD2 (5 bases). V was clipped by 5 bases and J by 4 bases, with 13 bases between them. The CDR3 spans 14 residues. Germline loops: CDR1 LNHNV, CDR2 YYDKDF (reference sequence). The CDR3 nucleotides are TGTGCCACCAGCGAGACAAAGGGAGCAGATACGCAGTATTTT. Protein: CATSETKGADTQYF.

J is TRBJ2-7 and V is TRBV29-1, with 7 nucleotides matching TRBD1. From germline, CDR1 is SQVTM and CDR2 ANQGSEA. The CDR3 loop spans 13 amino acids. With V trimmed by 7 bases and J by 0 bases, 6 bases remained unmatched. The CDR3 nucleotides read TGCAGCGCCGGAACAGGGGCCTCCTACGAGCAGTACTTC. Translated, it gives CSAGTGASYEQYF.

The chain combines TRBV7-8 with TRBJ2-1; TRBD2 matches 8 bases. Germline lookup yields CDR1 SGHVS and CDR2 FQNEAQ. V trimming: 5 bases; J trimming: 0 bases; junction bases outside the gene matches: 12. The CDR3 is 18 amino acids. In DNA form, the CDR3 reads TGTGCCAGCAGCCTCCTCTGGGCGGGAGGACACTCCTACAATGAGCAGTTCTTC. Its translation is CASSLLWAGGHSYNEQFF.

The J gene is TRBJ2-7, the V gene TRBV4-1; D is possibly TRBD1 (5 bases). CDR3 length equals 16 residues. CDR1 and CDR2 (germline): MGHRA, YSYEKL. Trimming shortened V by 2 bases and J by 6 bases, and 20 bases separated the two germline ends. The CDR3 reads CASSQLTRDPNREQYF. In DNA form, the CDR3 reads TGCGCCAGCAGCCAACTGACCAGGGATCCAAACCGCGAGCAGTACTTC.